These T cell receptor beta chains were read from a single sample in a study of T cell repertoires in cytomegalovirus infection. MiXCR, run by TCRdb on the reads, gives a single entry per CDR3 protein. The table has roughly 990,000 distinct CDR3 sequences, roughly 31% seen once; the top ten hold roughly an eighth. Their antigen targets remain unknown. The material was cultured CD8+ T cells from PBMCs, obtained from culture after CMV antigen stimulation. Receptor source: a human donor in good health (CMV status not recorded). Some clones in this sample may be carry-over from other donors' samples. The CDR3 runs from the conserved cysteine through the conserved F or W. Each record gives: clone size, V gene, D gene, J gene, CDR3 DNA, CDR3 protein. The D gene is left open where the match is weak. The listing skips clone size in some rows; elsewhere it reads once, few, many or a size class.

clone size: .
V gene: TRBV2
D gene: .
J gene: TRBJ2-3
CDR3 DNA: TGTGCCAGCAGTGAATGGGCTAGCACAGATACGCAGTATTTT
CDR3 protein: CASSEWASTDTQYF

clone size: once
V gene: TRBV10-3
D gene: .
J gene: TRBJ1-2
CDR3 DNA: TGTGCCACCGGCTCTGGGGGCTACACCTTC
CDR3 protein: CATGSGGYTF

clone size: many
V gene: TRBV7-2
D gene: .
J gene: TRBJ2-3
CDR3 DNA: TGTGCCAGCAGAAACTGGGGGGGCGACACAGATACGCAGTATTTT
CDR3 protein: CASRNWGGDTDTQYF

clone size: .
V gene: TRBV11-2
D gene: .
J gene: TRBJ1-1
CDR3 DNA: TGTGCCAGCAGGGCAGGGGAAGGCACTGAAGCTTTCTTT
CDR3 protein: CASRAGEGTEAFF

clone size: many
V gene: TRBV27
D gene: .
J gene: TRBJ1-2
CDR3 DNA: TGTGCCAGCAGTTTAACTTCGGGAAATGGCTACACCTTC
CDR3 protein: CASSLTSGNGYTF

clone size: .
V gene: TRBV20-1
D gene: TRBD2
J gene: TRBJ2-1
CDR3 DNA: TGCAGTGCTTGGACTAGCGACCTGGATGAGCAGTTCTTC
CDR3 protein: CSAWTSDLDEQFF

clone size: few
V gene: TRBV10-3
D gene: .
J gene: TRBJ1-1
CDR3 DNA: TGTGCCACCTTTGACGGCCCGGGGGCCGCGGGTGCTGAAGCTTTCTTT
CDR3 protein: CATFDGPGAAGAEAFF

clone size: once
V gene: TRBV6-2/TRBV6-3
D gene: .
J gene: TRBJ1-1
CDR3 DNA: TGTGCCAACGGTGACGGCCTGAACACTGAAGCTTTCTTT
CDR3 protein: CANGDGLNTEAFF

clone size: few
V gene: TRBV7-6
D gene: TRBD2
J gene: TRBJ2-1
CDR3 DNA: TGTGCCAGCAGCTCCGAGATTCCGACTAGCGGGGGGTACAATGAGCAGTTCTTC
CDR3 protein: CASSSEIPTSGGYNEQFF

clone size: .
V gene: TRBV7-8
D gene: TRBD1
J gene: TRBJ2-5
CDR3 DNA: TGTGCCTCCGTGAGGGGGCAGAGCCTCTTAGAGACCCAGTACTTC
CDR3 protein: CASVRGQSLLETQYF

clone size: many
V gene: TRBV7-9
D gene: .
J gene: TRBJ2-3
CDR3 DNA: TGTGCCAGCAGCTTAGGCAGGCGAAGCACAGATACGCAGTATTTT
CDR3 protein: CASSLGRRSTDTQYF

clone size: few
V gene: TRBV11-3
D gene: TRBD1
J gene: TRBJ2-3
CDR3 DNA: TGTGCCAGCAGCGCTCGACAGGGGGTAAACACAGATACGCAGTATTTT
CDR3 protein: CASSARQGVNTDTQYF

clone size: few
V gene: TRBV6-2/TRBV6-3
D gene: .
J gene: TRBJ2-3
CDR3 DNA: TGTGCCAGCAGTTACCCACGGCTTAGCACAGATACGCAGTATTTT
CDR3 protein: CASSYPRLSTDTQYF

clone size: many
V gene: TRBV2
D gene: .
J gene: TRBJ2-1
CDR3 DNA: TGTGCCAGCAGCTCCTACGGGAATACATACAATGAGCAGTTCTTC
CDR3 protein: CASSSYGNTYNEQFF

clone size: .
V gene: TRBV12-5
D gene: .
J gene: TRBJ2-3
CDR3 DNA: TGTGCTAGTGGTTTGTGGGGGGGCACAGATACGCAGTATTTT
CDR3 protein: CASGLWGGTDTQYF

clone size: .
V gene: TRBV27
D gene: .
J gene: TRBJ2-1
CDR3 DNA: TGTGCCAGCTCATTCTTCACCGGGACTCTCTTCAATGAGCAGTTCTTC
CDR3 protein: CASSFFTGTLFNEQFF

clone size: few
V gene: TRBV9
D gene: .
J gene: TRBJ1-1
CDR3 DNA: TGTGCCAGCACCTCCGGGGGGGGCAGGGCGACCACTGAAGCTTTCTTT
CDR3 protein: CASTSGGGRATTEAFF

clone size: many
V gene: TRBV28
D gene: .
J gene: TRBJ1-1
CDR3 DNA: TGTGCCAGCAGACCCGCGGGAATGGGGACTGAAGCTTTCTTT
CDR3 protein: CASRPAGMGTEAFF

clone size: .
V gene: TRBV7-4
D gene: TRBD1
J gene: TRBJ2-1
CDR3 DNA: TGTGTCAGCAGCTTAAGGAGGCCAGGGGGCGATGAGCAGTTCTTC
CDR3 protein: CVSSLRRPGGDEQFF

clone size: .
V gene: TRBV19
D gene: .
J gene: TRBJ2-7
CDR3 DNA: TGTGCCAGTAGTATCGGTGGGGCGTCGTTCGGGTCGTACGAGCAGTACTTC
CDR3 protein: CASSIGGASFGSYEQYF

clone size: many
V gene: TRBV6-4
D gene: .
J gene: TRBJ2-2
CDR3 DNA: TGTGCCAGCAGTGAATCTGGGGGAGGAGCCGGGGAGCTGTTTTTT
CDR3 protein: CASSESGGGAGELFF

clone size: many
V gene: TRBV7-2
D gene: .
J gene: TRBJ2-3
CDR3 DNA: TGTGCCAGCAGCTTGGACAGTGCAGATACGCAGTATTTT
CDR3 protein: CASSLDSADTQYF

clone size: .
V gene: TRBV27
D gene: TRBD2
J gene: TRBJ2-3
CDR3 DNA: TGTGCCAGCAGAACCGGGGGGACGGATACGCAGTATTTT
CDR3 protein: CASRTGGTDTQYF

clone size: .
V gene: TRBV27
D gene: .
J gene: TRBJ1-1
CDR3 DNA: TGTGCCAGCAGACCCTCGGCATGGACTGAAGCTTTCTTT
CDR3 protein: CASRPSAWTEAFF

clone size: many
V gene: TRBV24-1
D gene: .
J gene: TRBJ2-6
CDR3 DNA: TGTGCCACCAAAAGGGGGGAGAACGGTGGGGCCAACGTCCTGACTTTC
CDR3 protein: CATKRGENGGANVLTF

clone size: few
V gene: TRBV2
D gene: .
J gene: TRBJ1-1
CDR3 DNA: TGTGCCAGCAGCGTTGGGACACCCGAAGCTTTCTTT
CDR3 protein: CASSVGTPEAFF